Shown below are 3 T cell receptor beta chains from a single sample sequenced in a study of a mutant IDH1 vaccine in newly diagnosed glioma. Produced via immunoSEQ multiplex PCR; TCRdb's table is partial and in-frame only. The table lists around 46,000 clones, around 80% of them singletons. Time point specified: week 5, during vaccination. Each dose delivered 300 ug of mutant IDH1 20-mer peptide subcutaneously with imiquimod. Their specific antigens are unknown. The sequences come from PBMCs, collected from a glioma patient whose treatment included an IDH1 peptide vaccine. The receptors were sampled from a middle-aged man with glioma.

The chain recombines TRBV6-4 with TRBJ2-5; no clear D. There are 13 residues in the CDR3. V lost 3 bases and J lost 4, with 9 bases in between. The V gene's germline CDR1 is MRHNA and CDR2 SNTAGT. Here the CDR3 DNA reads TGTGCCAGCAGTGAAGGAGATGGAGAGACCCAGTACTTC. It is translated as CASSEGDGETQYF.

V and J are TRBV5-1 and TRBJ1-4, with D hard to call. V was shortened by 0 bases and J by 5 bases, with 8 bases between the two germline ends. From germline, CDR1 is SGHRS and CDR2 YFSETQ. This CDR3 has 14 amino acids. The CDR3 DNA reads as TGCGCCAGCAGCTTGGGTGGGATAAATGAAAAACTGTTTTTT. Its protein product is CASSLGGINEKLFF. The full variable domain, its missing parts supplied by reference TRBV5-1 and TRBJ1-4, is KAGVTQTPRYLIKTRGQQVTLSCSPISGHRSVSWYQQTPGQGLQFLFEYFSETQRNKGNFPGRFSGRQFSNSRSEMNVSTLELGDSALYLCASSLGGINEKLFFGSGTQLSVL.

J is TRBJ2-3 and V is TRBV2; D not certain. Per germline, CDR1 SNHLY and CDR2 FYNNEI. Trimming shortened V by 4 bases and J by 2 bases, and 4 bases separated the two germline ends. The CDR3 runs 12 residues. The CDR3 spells CASSGSTDTQYF. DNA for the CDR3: TGTGCCAGCAGTGGGTCCACAGATACGCAGTATTTT.